This is a list of T cell receptor beta chains from one sample in a study of T cell clones after liver transplantation. The protocol was immunoSEQ multiplex PCR, while the TCRdb copy is restricted to in-frame clones and leaves out a portion. The table lists some 13,000 clones, roughly four fifths of them singletons. Source: CD8+ T cells from blood, taken at the 22-month timepoint. The receptor source for this set is a human patient who received a liver transplant. The T cells may partly be graft donor cells. CDR3s include the opening cysteine and the closing phenylalanine or tryptophan. D genes are given only for firm matches. Not every row has a clone size; where given, it reads once, few, many or a size class.

CDR3nt	CDR3aa	d_gene	v_gene	abundance	j_gene
TGTGCCAGCAGTTCGGAAGTCCCGGGACAGGGTACGATCTACGAGCAGTACTTC	CASSSEVPGQGTIYEQYF	TRBD1	TRBV28	-	TRBJ2-7
TGTGCCTGGAGTGTTTCGTCTCAAGAGACCCAGTACTTC	CAWSVSSQETQYF	-	TRBV30	-	TRBJ2-5
TGTGCCAGCATTTCGGGTGGGCCAGCCAACACTGAAGCTTTCTTT	CASISGGPANTEAFF	-	TRBV6-5	-	TRBJ1-1
TGTGCCAGCAGCGTAGGGAGTTCCGAGCAGTACTTC	CASSVGSSEQYF	-	TRBV9	-	TRBJ2-7
TGTGCCAGTAGTATAGGTTTCGGTTCACCCCTCCACTTT	CASSIGFGSPLHF	-	TRBV19	-	TRBJ1-6
TGTGCCAGCAGTTACACGTCCGAGACCCAGTACTTC	CASSYTSETQYF	-	TRBV6-6	-	TRBJ2-5
TGTGCCAGCAGTTACTCCGGACGGACCGGGGAGCTGTTTTTT	CASSYSGRTGELFF	-	TRBV6-6	-	TRBJ2-2
TGTGCCAGCAGGGGGACGGAGAGGGGGTGGACGCAGTATTTT	CASRGTERGWTQYF	-	TRBV11-2	-	TRBJ2-3
TGTGCCAGCCTCTCGGGGGGGCCAGAGACCCAGTACTTC	CASLSGGPETQYF	TRBD2	TRBV7-2	many	TRBJ2-5
TGTGCCACCAGCACCGTAGGTCAGCCCCAGCATTTT	CATSTVGQPQHF	-	TRBV15	-	TRBJ1-5
TGTGCCAGCAGCTCCAAGACAGTCTCCTACGAGCAGTACTTC	CASSSKTVSYEQYF	-	TRBV7-9	-	TRBJ2-7